Listed below are T cell receptor beta chains from one sample, sequenced in a study of glioma-infiltrating T cells after dendritic cell vaccination. Sequenced by immunoSEQ multiplex PCR; TCRdb stores in-frame clones only, minus some. Among about 76,000 clones, about nine tenths were seen once, and the ten largest hold 2% to 2.5%. The sample here was blood, taken after dendritic cell vaccination. The receptors here all came from a human donor with glioblastoma. Each CDR3 is given with its conserved first and last residue. D genes are given only for firm matches. Part of the rows lack a size; the others show once, few, many or a class for expanded clones.

clone size: -
V gene: TRBV9
D gene: TRBD2
J gene: TRBJ2-7
CDR3 DNA: TGTGCCAGCAGCCCCCGACTAGCGGGGGTTTATAAGGACGAGCAGTACTTC
CDR3 protein: CASSPRLAGVYKDEQYF

clone size: -
V gene: TRBV2
D gene: -
J gene: TRBJ1-1
CDR3 DNA: TGTGCCACCGGTGTGGTATGGAACACTGAAGCTTTCTTT
CDR3 protein: CATGVVWNTEAFF

clone size: -
V gene: TRBV7-2
D gene: TRBD2
J gene: TRBJ2-1
CDR3 DNA: TGTGCCAGCCTCTTTAGGGAGGGACTAGCGGTTGATGAGCAGTTCTTC
CDR3 protein: CASLFREGLAVDEQFF

clone size: -
V gene: TRBV5-4
D gene: -
J gene: TRBJ2-7
CDR3 DNA: TGCGCCAGCAGCCAAGAAAACCTTGGCCACGAGCAGTACTTC
CDR3 protein: CASSQENLGHEQYF

clone size: -
V gene: TRBV5-4
D gene: -
J gene: TRBJ2-2
CDR3 DNA: TGTGCCAGCAGCTTGGGACAGGCCCAGACCGGGGAGCTGTTTTTT
CDR3 protein: CASSLGQAQTGELFF

clone size: -
V gene: TRBV9
D gene: -
J gene: TRBJ2-3
CDR3 DNA: TGTGCCAGCAGCGTAGAGCCCTCCACAGATACGCAGTATTTT
CDR3 protein: CASSVEPSTDTQYF

clone size: -
V gene: TRBV28
D gene: -
J gene: TRBJ1-4
CDR3 DNA: TGTGCCAGCAGTTTACGCGGGAAGGGGAATGAAAAACTGTTTTTT
CDR3 protein: CASSLRGKGNEKLFF

clone size: -
V gene: TRBV6-5
D gene: -
J gene: TRBJ1-1
CDR3 DNA: TGTGCCAGCACCTTAACCTACGCCCGAGACAGTGAAGCTTTCTTT
CDR3 protein: CASTLTYARDSEAFF

clone size: once
V gene: TRBV2
D gene: -
J gene: TRBJ2-3
CDR3 DNA: TGCGCCAGCAGACTAACTAGAGATACGCAGTATTTT
CDR3 protein: CASRLTRDTQYF

clone size: -
V gene: TRBV4-3
D gene: -
J gene: TRBJ2-2
CDR3 DNA: TGCGCCAGCAGCCAAGCTAGGTTGATCTCCGGGGAGCTGTTTTTT
CDR3 protein: CASSQARLISGELFF

clone size: -
V gene: TRBV6-1
D gene: -
J gene: TRBJ2-1
CDR3 DNA: TGTGCCAGCAAGGGGATCCTACCCTACAATGAGCAGTTCTTC
CDR3 protein: CASKGILPYNEQFF

clone size: -
V gene: TRBV30
D gene: TRBD1
J gene: TRBJ1-3
CDR3 DNA: TGTGCCTGGTCAGGGACAGGCGCCCGGGGCAACACCATATATTTT
CDR3 protein: CAWSGTGARGNTIYF

clone size: -
V gene: TRBV5-1
D gene: -
J gene: TRBJ2-7
CDR3 DNA: TGCGCCAGCAGAGGGGCGACCTACGAGCAGTACTTC
CDR3 protein: CASRGATYEQYF

clone size: -
V gene: TRBV7-9
D gene: -
J gene: TRBJ2-3
CDR3 DNA: TGTGCCAGCAGCTTAGAACAACAGACGCAGTATTTT
CDR3 protein: CASSLEQQTQYF

clone size: -
V gene: TRBV7-9
D gene: -
J gene: TRBJ1-1
CDR3 DNA: TGTGCCAGCAGCCGTCGCGACACTGAAGCTTTCTTT
CDR3 protein: CASSRRDTEAFF

clone size: -
V gene: TRBV10-1
D gene: TRBD1
J gene: TRBJ1-1
CDR3 DNA: TGCGCCAGCTCGGACAGGGTGGGGACTGAAGCTTTCTTT
CDR3 protein: CASSDRVGTEAFF

clone size: -
V gene: TRBV5-1
D gene: TRBD2
J gene: TRBJ2-1
CDR3 DNA: TGCGCCAGCACTAGCGGGAGTGGCGATGAGCAGTTCTTC
CDR3 protein: CASTSGSGDEQFF

clone size: -
V gene: TRBV11-3
D gene: -
J gene: TRBJ2-7
CDR3 DNA: TGTGCCAGCAGCTCGGGACTCTACTACGAGCAGTACTTC
CDR3 protein: CASSSGLYYEQYF

clone size: -
V gene: TRBV29-1
D gene: TRBD1
J gene: TRBJ1-2
CDR3 DNA: TGCAGCGTAGGACAGGGGGCCGACTATGGCTACACCTTC
CDR3 protein: CSVGQGADYGYTF

clone size: -
V gene: TRBV28
D gene: TRBD1
J gene: TRBJ1-6
CDR3 DNA: TGTGCCAGCACCGTAGGGGGCGCTTTAGGCTCCTATAATTCACCCCTCCACTTT
CDR3 protein: CASTVGGALGSYNSPLHF

clone size: -
V gene: TRBV5-1
D gene: TRBD2
J gene: TRBJ2-3
CDR3 DNA: TGCGCCAGCAGCTCCGGGCCCCTTAGCGGGGCAACAGATACGCAGTATTTT
CDR3 protein: CASSSGPLSGATDTQYF

clone size: -
V gene: TRBV12-5
D gene: TRBD1
J gene: TRBJ2-5
CDR3 DNA: TGTGCTAGTAAACCCGGGACAGGGGATGGTATGGAACAGACCCAGTACTTC
CDR3 protein: CASKPGTGDGMEQTQYF

clone size: -
V gene: TRBV5-1
D gene: TRBD1
J gene: TRBJ1-1
CDR3 DNA: TGCGCCAGCAGCTCCGGGACAGCAGGAGCTTTCTTT
CDR3 protein: CASSSGTAGAFF

clone size: -
V gene: TRBV2
D gene: TRBD1
J gene: TRBJ2-5
CDR3 DNA: TGTGCCAGCAATCAGGACAGGGGGTTCCAAGAGACCCAGTACTTC
CDR3 protein: CASNQDRGFQETQYF

clone size: -
V gene: TRBV4-1
D gene: TRBD1
J gene: TRBJ1-4
CDR3 DNA: TGCGCCAGCAGCCACCCAGGGGGCGATGAAAAACTGTTTTTT
CDR3 protein: CASSHPGGDEKLFF

clone size: -
V gene: TRBV27
D gene: -
J gene: TRBJ2-7
CDR3 DNA: TGTGCCAGCAGTTTATCGATCGCAGGGGTCGAGCAGTACTTC
CDR3 protein: CASSLSIAGVEQYF

clone size: -
V gene: TRBV6-5
D gene: TRBD1
J gene: TRBJ1-2
CDR3 DNA: TGTGCCAGCAGTTCGGTCCGACAGGGGGCGCGAGGCTACACCTTC
CDR3 protein: CASSSVRQGARGYTF

clone size: -
V gene: TRBV6-5
D gene: TRBD2
J gene: TRBJ2-4
CDR3 DNA: TGTGCCAGCAGGAACGGACTAGCGAACGGCATTCAGTACTTC
CDR3 protein: CASRNGLANGIQYF

clone size: -
V gene: TRBV5-1
D gene: -
J gene: TRBJ1-1
CDR3 DNA: TGCGCCAGCAGCTTGGTGGGGGGGGCTGTTGGCACTGAAGCTTTCTTT
CDR3 protein: CASSLVGGAVGTEAFF